A few counts support the clone carrying this T cell receptor (beta chain). CDR3 length equals 12 residues. Deletions cut 8 bases from V and 4 bases from J, with 9 bases between. The V gene's germline CDR1 is SGHTA and CDR2 FQGNSA. Each CDR3 protein is one row after TCRdb ran MiXCR on the 5' RACE reads. Here the sample spans roughly 150,000 distinct CDR3 sequences, approximately 13% being singletons. The data belong to a study of T-cell memory formation after mild COVID-19. V is TRBV7-2 and J is TRBJ1-5, with a tentative D call TRBD1 (6 bases). What was sequenced was PBMCs or a T cell subset sorted from them (not recorded which). The TCR originated in a man between 18 and 29 years old who had mild COVID-19 (a few samples of this study predate the infection). Cell type and time point are not known. The CDR3: CASEGGNQPQHF. Here the CDR3 DNA reads TGTGCCAGCGAGGGGGGTAATCAGCCCCAGCATTTT.